The sequence of this T cell receptor beta chain was determined in a study of cytomegalovirus exposure and HLA in healthy donors. CDR3 length equals 17 residues. Germline V gives CDR1 LNHDA, CDR2 SQIVND (reference sequence). The trim removed 4 bases at V and 3 bases at J, leaving 11 bases unmatched. The PCR used 60 Vbeta and 13 Jbeta primers. Clones were read by immunoSEQ multiplex PCR, and TCRdb kept only the in-frame ones, dropping some. The table shows some 150,000 clones, with 83% occurring only once. This receptor was obtained from a man aged 40-49 years in good health and CMV-seronegative. The sample was PBMCs. The chain uses TRBV19 and TRBJ2-1, with 8 bases fitting TRBD1. CDR3 region: CASSTNLDRGLYNEQFF. The CDR3 nucleotides are TGTGCCAGTAGTACTAACCTCGACAGGGGCCTCTACAATGAGCAGTTCTTC.